This TCR beta chain is drawn from a study of identical twins. Study findings and constraints: Within monozygotic twins, out-of-frame TCR alpha sharing was underestimated by the models.

Regarding this clonotype: Its antigen is currently unknown.

Germline V gene lookup returns CDR1 DFQATT and CDR2 SNEGSKA (reference sequence). The CDR3 is made up of 17 amino acids. V was clipped by 0 bases and J by 0 bases, with 17 bases between them. TCRdb re-called the 5' RACE reads with MiXCR, one entry per CDR3 protein. Of some 1,600,000 distinct CDR3 sequences listed, 25% to 35% are singletons. The V call is TRBV20-1, the J call TRBJ1-1, with D uncertain. This clonotype was obtained from a newborn girl in good health. What was sequenced was cord blood. CDR3 residues: CSAREHPLAIMNTEAFF. CDR3 sequence (DNA): TGCAGTGCTAGAGAGCACCCTCTTGCGATCATGAACACTGAAGCTTTCTTT.